This record concerns one TCR beta chain sequence. TCRdb ran MiXCR on the 5' RACE reads and lists one entry per CDR3 protein. This table holds roughly 510,000 distinct CDR3 sequences, 17% found once. V was trimmed by 3 bases and J by 5 bases, leaving 15 bases between them. The CDR3 has 15 amino acids. From germline, CDR1 is SGDLS and CDR2 YYNGEE. The data originate from a study of T-cell memory formation after mild COVID-19. The sample was PBMCs or a T cell subset sorted from them (not recorded which). The rearrangement links TRBV9 to TRBJ1-3; D perhaps matches TRBD1 (6 bases). The receptor was derived from an adult woman who had mild COVID-19 (a few samples of this study predate the infection). Cell type and time point are not known. As DNA, the CDR3 is TGTGCCAGCAGCGACAGGGCCGAAAGACGAAACACCATATATTTT. Its protein product is CASSDRAERRNTIYF.